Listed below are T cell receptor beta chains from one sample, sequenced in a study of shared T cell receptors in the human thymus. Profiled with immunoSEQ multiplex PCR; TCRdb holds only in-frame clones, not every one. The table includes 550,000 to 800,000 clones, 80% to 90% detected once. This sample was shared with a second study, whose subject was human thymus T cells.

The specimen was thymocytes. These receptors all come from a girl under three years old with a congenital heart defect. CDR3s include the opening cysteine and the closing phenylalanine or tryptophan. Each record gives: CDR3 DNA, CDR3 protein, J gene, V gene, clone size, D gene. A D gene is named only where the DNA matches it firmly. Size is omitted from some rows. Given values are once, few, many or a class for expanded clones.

DNA: TGCAGCGTTGAAGATTCAAACTTTGAAGCTTTCTTT
CDR3: CSVEDSNFEAFF
J: TRBJ1-1
V: TRBV29-1
size: -
D: -

DNA: TGTGCCAGCAGTTTCATTCCCAGTCCTGGCGGCTACACCTTC
CDR3: CASSFIPSPGGYTF
J: TRBJ1-2
V: TRBV27
size: -
D: -

DNA: TGTGCCAGCAGCGTAGTACCTCTGGAGAGTGAGCAGTTCTTC
CDR3: CASSVVPLESEQFF
J: TRBJ2-1
V: TRBV9
size: -
D: -

DNA: TGTGCCAGCAGCTTAGTTACAGGGGTGAACACCGGGGAGCTGTTTTTT
CDR3: CASSLVTGVNTGELFF
J: TRBJ2-2
V: TRBV7-2
size: -
D: TRBD1

DNA: TGCGCCAGCAGCCAAGATACGGGGACAGGGTGGGGGGGTAATGAAAAACTGTTTTTT
CDR3: CASSQDTGTGWGGNEKLFF
J: TRBJ1-4
V: TRBV4-3
size: -
D: TRBD1

DNA: TGCGCCAGCAGCCCCCACGGACCACGACAGGGTTATTCACCCCTCCACTTT
CDR3: CASSPHGPRQGYSPLHF
J: TRBJ1-6
V: TRBV4-1
size: few
D: TRBD1

DNA: TGTGCCAGCAGCCTCGGGACAGCCAATCAGCCCCAGCATTTT
CDR3: CASSLGTANQPQHF
J: TRBJ1-5
V: TRBV28
size: -
D: TRBD1

DNA: TGTGCCAGTCCCCTAAGCGGGGGGGCCGCCAATGAGCAGTTCTTC
CDR3: CASPLSGGAANEQFF
J: TRBJ2-1
V: TRBV7-9
size: -
D: TRBD2

DNA: TGTGCCAGCAGTCGCCGGACTAGCGGGGGTAACCACGAGCAGTACTTC
CDR3: CASSRRTSGGNHEQYF
J: TRBJ2-7
V: TRBV27
size: -
D: TRBD2

DNA: TGTGCCAGCACCCGAAAGGGACAAGACTCTGGAAACACCATATATTTT
CDR3: CASTRKGQDSGNTIYF
J: TRBJ1-3
V: TRBV28
size: few
D: -

DNA: TGTGCCAGCAGCTCTGCGTGGGGGGGGTCCTACGAGCAGTACTTC
CDR3: CASSSAWGGSYEQYF
J: TRBJ2-7
V: TRBV5-8
size: -
D: TRBD2

DNA: TGTGCCAGCAGCTTGGAGGGGAGCACAGATACGCAGTATTTT
CDR3: CASSLEGSTDTQYF
J: TRBJ2-3
V: TRBV5-4
size: -
D: -

DNA: TGTGCCAGCAGCAAGGTAACAGGGCTATACCATGGCTACACCTTC
CDR3: CASSKVTGLYHGYTF
J: TRBJ1-2
V: TRBV7-2
size: -
D: -

DNA: TGTGCCAGCAGCTCCAGACAGGGGGAGGAAGGCTACACCTTC
CDR3: CASSSRQGEEGYTF
J: TRBJ1-2
V: TRBV11-2
size: few
D: TRBD1

DNA: TGTGCCAGCGCAGGATATAGCAATCAGCCCCAGCATTTT
CDR3: CASAGYSNQPQHF
J: TRBJ1-5
V: TRBV6-1
size: -
D: -

DNA: TGTGCCAGTACCACGACAGGGGGAAGAAACACCATATATTTT
CDR3: CASTTTGGRNTIYF
J: TRBJ1-3
V: TRBV19
size: -
D: TRBD1

DNA: TGTGCCAGCAGTTATAAAGAGACTAGCGGGGGATACAATGAGCAGTTCTTC
CDR3: CASSYKETSGGYNEQFF
J: TRBJ2-1
V: TRBV27
size: -
D: TRBD2

DNA: TGCGCCAGCAGCCAGGGGCTAAGACGCACTTGGGGCTCTGGGGCCAACGTCCTGACTTTC
CDR3: CASSQGLRRTWGSGANVLTF
J: TRBJ2-6
V: TRBV4-3
size: -
D: -

DNA: TGTGCCAGCAGCCTGAGACTAGCGGGGGGCTACGAGCAGTACTTC
CDR3: CASSLRLAGGYEQYF
J: TRBJ2-7
V: TRBV4-2
size: -
D: TRBD2

DNA: TGTGCCAGCAGCTTGGGACAGATTGGTGGCTACACCTTC
CDR3: CASSLGQIGGYTF
J: TRBJ1-2
V: TRBV5-6
size: -
D: -

DNA: TGTGCCAGCAGCTTATCCGGACAGATGATTTCTGGGGCCAACGTCCTGACTTTC
CDR3: CASSLSGQMISGANVLTF
J: TRBJ2-6
V: TRBV7-2
size: -
D: -

DNA: TGTGCCAGCAGTGTAAAGACAACCGGCAGGGGTGGGGCTGAAGCTTTCTTT
CDR3: CASSVKTTGRGGAEAFF
J: TRBJ1-1
V: TRBV2
size: -
D: -

DNA: TGTGCCAGCAGCTTGGCGGTGACTGGTTCACCCTACGAGCAGTACTTC
CDR3: CASSLAVTGSPYEQYF
J: TRBJ2-7
V: TRBV5-6
size: -
D: -

DNA: TGTGCCAGCAGCCCATGGGGGGACGCGGGGGGCTACGAGCAGTACTTC
CDR3: CASSPWGDAGGYEQYF
J: TRBJ2-7
V: TRBV9
size: -
D: TRBD2

DNA: TGTGCCAGCAGTTTTGTAAAGCCTTTCTTT
CDR3: CASSFVKPFF
J: TRBJ1-1
V: TRBV28
size: -
D: -

DNA: TGTGCCAGCAGCCCGGGACTAGGGGGGAGCTCCTATAATTCACCCCTCCACTTT
CDR3: CASSPGLGGSSYNSPLHF
J: TRBJ1-6
V: TRBV5-6
size: -
D: -

DNA: TGTGCCAGCAGCCAAGAAAGGATAGGGCTTCATGGGACAGACCTAGCCAAAAACATTCAGTACTTC
CDR3: CASSQERIGLHGTDLAKNIQYF
J: TRBJ2-4
V: TRBV14
size: few
D: TRBD1

DNA: TGTGCCAGCAGAGCATTAGCGGGGGGGCTAGGGGAGACCCAGTACTTC
CDR3: CASRALAGGLGETQYF
J: TRBJ2-5
V: TRBV27
size: -
D: TRBD2

DNA: TGTGCCAGCTCACCCCCAGGGTTGAGCTACGAGCAGTACTTC
CDR3: CASSPPGLSYEQYF
J: TRBJ2-7
V: TRBV18
size: -
D: -

DNA: TGCAGCGTTGATGACAGGTCAAGGGAAAGGGTCGCTTTCTTT
CDR3: CSVDDRSRERVAFF
J: TRBJ1-1
V: TRBV29-1
size: -
D: -

DNA: TGTGCCAGTCAGTCCCACTACGTCCAAGAGACCCAGTACTTC
CDR3: CASQSHYVQETQYF
J: TRBJ2-5
V: TRBV18
size: -
D: -

DNA: TGTGCCAGCAGTGGACAGGGGACTAAGAATTCACCCCTCCACTTT
CDR3: CASSGQGTKNSPLHF
J: TRBJ1-6
V: TRBV6-1
size: -
D: TRBD1

DNA: TGTGCCAGCAGCTTAAAGGGGGGCGGAGGGAGGGCAAAGATCTACGAGCAGTACTTC
CDR3: CASSLKGGGGRAKIYEQYF
J: TRBJ2-7
V: TRBV13
size: -
D: -

DNA: TGTGCCAGCAGCTTAGTCAGGGGGCGCAGCGATGAGCAGTTCTTC
CDR3: CASSLVRGRSDEQFF
J: TRBJ2-1
V: TRBV7-2
size: -
D: TRBD1